This T cell receptor (beta chain) was profiled in a study of technical replicates of blood from several donors. The data were produced by immunoSEQ multiplex PCR, yet TCRdb's version contains in-frame clones alone and is incomplete. The sample yields 60,000 to 85,000 clones, 85% to 95% seen once. Trimming shortened V by 1 base and J by 3 bases, and 16 bases separated the two germline ends. Germline V gene data show CDR1 as LNHNV and CDR2 as YYDKDF (reference sequence). The CDR3 sequence is 16 residues long. The receptor's source is a human donor in good health. Sequenced input: T cells isolated from PBMCs. The chain uses TRBV15 and TRBJ2-7, with no clear D. The CDR3 region is CATSRAVRVGDYEQYF. The CDR3 DNA reads as TGTGCCACCAGCAGAGCGGTCCGAGTCGGAGACTACGAGCAGTACTTC.